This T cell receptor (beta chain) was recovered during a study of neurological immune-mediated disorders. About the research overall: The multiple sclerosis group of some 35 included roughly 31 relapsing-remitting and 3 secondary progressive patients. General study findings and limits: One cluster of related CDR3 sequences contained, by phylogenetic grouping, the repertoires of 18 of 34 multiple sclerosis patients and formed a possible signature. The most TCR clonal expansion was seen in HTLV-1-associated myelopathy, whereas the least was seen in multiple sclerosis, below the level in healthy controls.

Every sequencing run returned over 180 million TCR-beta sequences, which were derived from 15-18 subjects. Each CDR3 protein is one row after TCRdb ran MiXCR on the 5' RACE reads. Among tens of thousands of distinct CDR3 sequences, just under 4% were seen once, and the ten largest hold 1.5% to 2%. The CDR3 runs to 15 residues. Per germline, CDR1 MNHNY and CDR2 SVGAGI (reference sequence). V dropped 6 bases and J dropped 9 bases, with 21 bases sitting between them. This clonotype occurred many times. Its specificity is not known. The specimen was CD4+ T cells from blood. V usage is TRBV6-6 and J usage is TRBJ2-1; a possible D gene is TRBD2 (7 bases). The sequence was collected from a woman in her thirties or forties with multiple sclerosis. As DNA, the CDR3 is TGTGCCAGCAGCCACTCCCCTTTTCGGGGGGCTGAGCAGTTCTTC. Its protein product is CASSHSPFRGAEQFF.